This entry features one T cell receptor (beta chain) sequence. This sample is part of a study of blood T cell repertoires in COVID-19. Study as a whole: T cells, B-cell-depleted T cells, or PBMCs provided the cDNA or gDNA that served as material.

CDR1 and CDR2 from the germline V gene are SGHKS and YYEKEE (reference sequence). Trimming removed 3 bases at V and 3 bases at J, with 22 bases between. This CDR3 comprises 18 residues. Authors' processing steps: Quantification of nucleated cells was approximated via reference gene primer amplification. The method was immunoSEQ multiplex PCR; TCRdb's version includes in-frame clones alone and lacks a portion of them. That table is the source of V, J and clone size, and D and trimming were worked out from the DNA. The profile shows 30,000 or so clones, about 90% of them singletons. This TCR was sampled from a human donor in a cohort sampled during active COVID-19. The chain combines TRBV5-5 with TRBJ2-1, with TRBD2 as a possible D gene (7 bases). The sequenced material came from peripheral blood. CDR3: CASSSLPGGPNYYNEQFF. The CDR3 DNA reads as TGTGCCAGCAGCTCCCTCCCGGGGGGCCCCAATTACTACAATGAGCAGTTCTTC.